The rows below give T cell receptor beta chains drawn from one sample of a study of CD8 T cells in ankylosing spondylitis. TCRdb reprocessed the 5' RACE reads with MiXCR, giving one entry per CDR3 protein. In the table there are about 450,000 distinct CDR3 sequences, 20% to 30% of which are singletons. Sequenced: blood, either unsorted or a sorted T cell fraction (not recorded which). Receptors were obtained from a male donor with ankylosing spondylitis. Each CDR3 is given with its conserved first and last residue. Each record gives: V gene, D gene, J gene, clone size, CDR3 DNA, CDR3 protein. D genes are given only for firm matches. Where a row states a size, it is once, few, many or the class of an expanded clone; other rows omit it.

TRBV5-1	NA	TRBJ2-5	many	TGCGCCAGCAGCCCCACGAGTCGGGCAGAGACCCAGTACTTC	CASSPTSRAETQYF
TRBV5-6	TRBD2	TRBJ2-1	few	TGTGCCAGCACCAATCCCACGGGAGGCTACAATGAGCAGTTCTTC	CASTNPTGGYNEQFF
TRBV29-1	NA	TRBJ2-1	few	TGCAGCGTTGCACGGGACCAAACCTACAATGAGCAGTTCTTC	CSVARDQTYNEQFF
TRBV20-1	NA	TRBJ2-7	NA	TGCAGTGCTAGAGGGACAGAGTACGAGCAGTACTTC	CSARGTEYEQYF
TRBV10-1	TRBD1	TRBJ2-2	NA	TGCGCCAGCAGTATCACAGGGGGCCGCGGCACCGGGGAGCTGTTTTTT	CASSITGGRGTGELFF
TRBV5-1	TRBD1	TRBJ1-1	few	TGCGCCAGCAGCTGGGGACAGGGGGCAGTAAATACTGAAGCTTTCTTT	CASSWGQGAVNTEAFF
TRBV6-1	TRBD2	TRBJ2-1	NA	TGTGCCAGCAGTCCAGCGGGAGTTGCTTACAATGAGCAGTTCTTC	CASSPAGVAYNEQFF
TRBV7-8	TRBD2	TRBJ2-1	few	TGTGCCAGCAGCCCCGGCGGCGGGAGAAGCTCCTACAATGAGCAGTTCTTC	CASSPGGGRSSYNEQFF
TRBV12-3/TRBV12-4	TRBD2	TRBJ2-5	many	TGTGCCAGCAGTCCCGGGGGGCAAGAGACCCAGTACTTC	CASSPGGQETQYF
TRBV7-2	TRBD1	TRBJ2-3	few	TGTGCCAGCAGGGAAGGGACAGGGGGCAGAGATACGCAGTATTTT	CASREGTGGRDTQYF
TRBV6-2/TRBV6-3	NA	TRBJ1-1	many	TGTGCCAGCAGTGTGTGGTACACTGAAGCTTTCTTT	CASSVWYTEAFF
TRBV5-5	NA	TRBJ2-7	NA	TGTGCCAGCAGCTTGGTGGGGACACTTACCTACGAGCAGTACTTC	CASSLVGTLTYEQYF
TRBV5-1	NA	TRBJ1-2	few	TGCGCCAGCAGCTCCGGGACGGAGACTAACTATGGCTACACCTTC	CASSSGTETNYGYTF
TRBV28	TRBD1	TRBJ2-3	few	TGTGCCAGCAGTCCTGCCAGAGGGGGCGGTACAGATACGCAGTATTTT	CASSPARGGGTDTQYF
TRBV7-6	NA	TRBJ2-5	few	TGTGCCAGCAGCTTAGCGTTGGGGCAGACCCAGTACTTC	CASSLALGQTQYF
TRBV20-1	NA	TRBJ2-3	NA	TGCAGTGCTCGGCTAGGGGGGGCCTTCGCAGATACGCAGTATTTT	CSARLGGAFADTQYF
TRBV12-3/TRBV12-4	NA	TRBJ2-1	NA	TGTGCCAGCAGTTCGGACTCTGTTAGGGTCAATGAGCAGTTCTTC	CASSSDSVRVNEQFF
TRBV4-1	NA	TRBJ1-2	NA	TGCGCCAGCAGCCAAGAAGGTTCGGCAGGTTATCACTATGGCTACACCTTC	CASSQEGSAGYHYGYTF
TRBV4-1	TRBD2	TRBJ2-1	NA	TGCGCCAGCAGCGCGGGACTACCTTACAATGAGCAGTTCTTC	CASSAGLPYNEQFF
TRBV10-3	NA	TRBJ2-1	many	TGTGCCAGTACGAAAGACAGCTCCTACAATGAGCAGTTCTTC	CASTKDSSYNEQFF
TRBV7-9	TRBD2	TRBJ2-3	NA	TGTGCCAGCAGCTTCGGAAGGGCTAGCGGGAGTCAAGATACGCAGTATTTT	CASSFGRASGSQDTQYF
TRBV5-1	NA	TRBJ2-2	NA	TGCGCCAGCGGACCTACAGGGATCACCGGGGAGCTGTTTTTT	CASGPTGITGELFF
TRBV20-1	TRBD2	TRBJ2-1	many	TGCAGTGCCCGGCGGCTAGCGGGGGGTGAGCAGTTCTTC	CSARRLAGGEQFF
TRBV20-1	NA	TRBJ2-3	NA	TGCAGTGTATCTAGCACAGATACGCAGTATTTT	CSVSSTDTQYF
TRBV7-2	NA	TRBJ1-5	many	TGTGCCAGCAGCTTAGAAGGGGATAGCAATCAGCCCCAGCATTTT	CASSLEGDSNQPQHF
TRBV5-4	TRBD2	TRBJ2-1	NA	TGTGCCAGCAGCTTGAGGACTAGCGGGAGCTTGGAGCAGTTCTTC	CASSLRTSGSLEQFF
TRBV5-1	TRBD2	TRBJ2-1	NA	TGCGCCAGCAGCTTGGGGACTAGAGACGGGGGTGCTGAGCAGTTCTTC	CASSLGTRDGGAEQFF
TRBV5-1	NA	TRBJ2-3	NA	TGCGCCAGCAGCTTGGATGGCCAGGGAGGAGATACGCAGTATTTT	CASSLDGQGGDTQYF
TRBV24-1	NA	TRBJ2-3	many	TGTGCCACCAGTGATTTGGGGCGGGGCGGCACAGATACGCAGTATTTT	CATSDLGRGGTDTQYF
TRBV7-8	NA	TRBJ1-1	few	TGTGCCAGCAGCGGAGGAACAGGGCCCAACACTGAAGCTTTCTTT	CASSGGTGPNTEAFF
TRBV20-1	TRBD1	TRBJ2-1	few	TGCAGTGCTAGGCCCGGGACAGGGAACGATGAGCAGTTCTTC	CSARPGTGNDEQFF
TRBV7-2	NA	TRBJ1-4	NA	TGTGCCAGCAGCTTAGTAACAGGGAGCAATGAAAAACTGTTTTTT	CASSLVTGSNEKLFF
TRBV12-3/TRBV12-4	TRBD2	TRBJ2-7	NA	TGTGCCAGCAGCCGAAGCGGGATCAACGAGCAGTACTTC	CASSRSGINEQYF
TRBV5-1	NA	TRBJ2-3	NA	TGCGCCAGCAGCATCCTAGGCACTAGCACAGATACGCAGTATTTT	CASSILGTSTDTQYF
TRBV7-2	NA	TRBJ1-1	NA	TGTGCCAGCAGCCTACAGGGCACCATGAACACTGAAGCTTTCTTT	CASSLQGTMNTEAFF
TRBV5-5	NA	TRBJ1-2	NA	TGTGCCAGCAGCTTGGATCTTGGGACCAAGTATGGCTACACCTTC	CASSLDLGTKYGYTF